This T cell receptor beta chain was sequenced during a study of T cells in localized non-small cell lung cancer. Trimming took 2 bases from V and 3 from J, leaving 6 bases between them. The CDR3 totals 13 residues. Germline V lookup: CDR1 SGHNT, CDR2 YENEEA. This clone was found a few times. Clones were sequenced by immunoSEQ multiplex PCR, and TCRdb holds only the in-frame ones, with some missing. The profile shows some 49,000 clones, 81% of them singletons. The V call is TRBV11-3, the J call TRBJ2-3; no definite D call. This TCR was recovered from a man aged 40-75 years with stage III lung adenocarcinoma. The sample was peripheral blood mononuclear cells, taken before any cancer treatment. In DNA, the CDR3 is TGTGCCAGCAGCTTATACAGTACAGATACGCAGTATTTT. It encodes CASSLYSTDTQYF.